This TCR beta chain was retrieved from a study of blood T cell repertoires in COVID-19. Study overall: T cells, B-cell-depleted T cells, or PBMCs supplied cDNA or gDNA.

The V and J ends lost 1 base and 5 bases, in that order; junction bases with no gene match: 5. Looked up from germline, CDR1 is KGHSH and CDR2 is LQKENI. This CDR3 has 15 amino acids. Study processing details: Reference gene primer amplification in the assay estimated nucleated cell counts. The repertoire was sequenced with immunoSEQ multiplex PCR; TCRdb's copy has only in-frame clones and lacks some. The V and J calls and clone size are taken from that table; D and trimming were inferred from the DNA. The sample holds roughly 42,000 clones, 90% seen once. The sequenced sample consisted of peripheral blood. The chain couples TRBV18 to TRBJ1-1; 9 positions agree with TRBD1. This clonotype originated in a man over 45 with active COVID-19. CDR3 bases: TGTGCCAGCTCACCACAACAGGGGGCGCGGACTGAAGCTTTCTTT. Its protein is CASSPQQGARTEAFF.